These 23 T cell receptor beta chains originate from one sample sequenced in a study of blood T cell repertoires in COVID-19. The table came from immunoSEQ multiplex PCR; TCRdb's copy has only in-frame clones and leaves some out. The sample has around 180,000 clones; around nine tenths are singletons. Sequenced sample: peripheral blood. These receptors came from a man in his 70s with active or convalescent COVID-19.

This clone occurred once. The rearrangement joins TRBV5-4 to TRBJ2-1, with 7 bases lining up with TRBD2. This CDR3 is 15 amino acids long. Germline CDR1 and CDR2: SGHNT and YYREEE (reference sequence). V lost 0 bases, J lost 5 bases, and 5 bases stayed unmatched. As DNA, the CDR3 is TGTGCCAGCAGCTTGGAGGGTCTAGCGGACAATGAGCAGTTCTTC. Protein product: CASSLEGLADNEQFF.

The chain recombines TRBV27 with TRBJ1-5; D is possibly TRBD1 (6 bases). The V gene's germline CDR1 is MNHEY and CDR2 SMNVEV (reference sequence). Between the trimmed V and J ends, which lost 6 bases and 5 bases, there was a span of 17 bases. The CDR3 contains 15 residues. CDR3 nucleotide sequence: TGTGCCAGCAGCAAAATACAGGGAAAGGATCAGCCCCAGCATTTT. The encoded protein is CASSKIQGKDQPQHF.

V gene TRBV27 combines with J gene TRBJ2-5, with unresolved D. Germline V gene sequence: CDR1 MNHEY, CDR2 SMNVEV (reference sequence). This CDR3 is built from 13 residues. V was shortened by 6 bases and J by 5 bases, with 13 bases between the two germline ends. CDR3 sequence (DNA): TGTGCCAGCAGCTGGGCCCGCAGGGAGACCCAGTACTTC. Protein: CASSWARRETQYF.

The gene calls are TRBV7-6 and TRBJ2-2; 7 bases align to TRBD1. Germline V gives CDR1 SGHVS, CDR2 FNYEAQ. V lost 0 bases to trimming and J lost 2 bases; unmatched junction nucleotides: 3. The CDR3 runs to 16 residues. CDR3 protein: CASSLAAGGNTGELFF. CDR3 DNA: TGTGCCAGCAGCTTAGCGGCAGGGGGAAACACCGGGGAGCTGTTTTTT.

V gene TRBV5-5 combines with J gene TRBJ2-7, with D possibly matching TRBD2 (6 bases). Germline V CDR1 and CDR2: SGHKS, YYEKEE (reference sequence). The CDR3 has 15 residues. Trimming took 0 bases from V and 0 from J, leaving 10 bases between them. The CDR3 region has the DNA TGTGCCAGCAGCTTGGAGCGGGTCTCCTCCTACGAGCAGTACTTC. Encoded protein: CASSLERVSSYEQYF.

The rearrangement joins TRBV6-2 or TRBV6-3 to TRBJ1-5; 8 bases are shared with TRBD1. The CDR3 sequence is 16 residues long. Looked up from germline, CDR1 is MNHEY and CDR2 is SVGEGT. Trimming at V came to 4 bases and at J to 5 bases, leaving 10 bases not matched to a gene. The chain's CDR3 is CASSSLFQGAYQPQHF. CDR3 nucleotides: TGTGCCAGCAGTTCCCTCTTTCAGGGGGCCTATCAGCCCCAGCATTTT.

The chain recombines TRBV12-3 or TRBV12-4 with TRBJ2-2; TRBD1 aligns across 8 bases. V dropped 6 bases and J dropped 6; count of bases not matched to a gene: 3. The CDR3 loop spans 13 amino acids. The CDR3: CASRTGGPGELFF. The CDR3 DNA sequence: TGTGCCAGCAGAACAGGGGGACCCGGGGAGCTGTTTTTT.

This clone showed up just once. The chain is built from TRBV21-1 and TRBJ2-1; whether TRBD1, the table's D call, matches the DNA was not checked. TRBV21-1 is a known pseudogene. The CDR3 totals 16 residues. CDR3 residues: CASSSRQGWMKGEQFF. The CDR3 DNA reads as TGTGCCAGCAGCTCCCGACAGGGTTGGATGAAAGGGGAGCAGTTCTTC.

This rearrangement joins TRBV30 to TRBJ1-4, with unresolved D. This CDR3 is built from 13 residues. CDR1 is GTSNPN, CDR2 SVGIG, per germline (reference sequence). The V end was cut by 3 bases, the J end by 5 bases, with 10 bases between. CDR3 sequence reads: CAWRAAVNEKLFF. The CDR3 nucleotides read TGTGCCTGGAGGGCGGCAGTCAATGAAAAACTGTTTTTT.

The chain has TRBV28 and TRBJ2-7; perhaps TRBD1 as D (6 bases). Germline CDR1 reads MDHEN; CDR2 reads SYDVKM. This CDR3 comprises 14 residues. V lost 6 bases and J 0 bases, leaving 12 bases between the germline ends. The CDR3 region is CASSGWTVSYEQYF. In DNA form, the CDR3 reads TGTGCCAGCAGCGGGTGGACAGTCTCCTACGAGCAGTACTTC.

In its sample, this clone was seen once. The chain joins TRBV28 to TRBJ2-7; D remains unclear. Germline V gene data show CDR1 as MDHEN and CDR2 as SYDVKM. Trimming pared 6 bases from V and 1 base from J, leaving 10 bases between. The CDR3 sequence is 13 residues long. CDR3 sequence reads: CASRLGRSYEQYF. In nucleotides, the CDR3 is TGTGCCAGCAGATTAGGTCGGTCCTACGAGCAGTACTTC.

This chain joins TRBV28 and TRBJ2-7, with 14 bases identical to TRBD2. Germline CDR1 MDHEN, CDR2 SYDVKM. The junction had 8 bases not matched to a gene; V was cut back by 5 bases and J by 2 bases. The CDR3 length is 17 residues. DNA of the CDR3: TGTGCCAGCAGTCCTGGCCCGGGACTAGCGGGAGCCTACGAGCAGTACTTC. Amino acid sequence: CASSPGPGLAGAYEQYF.

CDR3 residues: CASSQELAGRTDTQYF. CDR3 in DNA: TGCGCCAGCAGCCAGGAATTGGCGGGCCGCACAGATACGCAGTATTTT. The J gene is TRBJ2-3, the V gene TRBV5-1; D may be TRBD2 (5 bases). V was cut by 4 bases and J by 1 base, with 16 bases left in between. Germline-derived CDR1 and CDR2 are SGHRS and YFSETQ. CDR3 length: 16 amino acids.

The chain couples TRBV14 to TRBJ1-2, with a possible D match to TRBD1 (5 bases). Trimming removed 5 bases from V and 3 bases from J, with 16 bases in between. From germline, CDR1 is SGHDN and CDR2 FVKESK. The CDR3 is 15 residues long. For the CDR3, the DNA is TGTGCCAGCAGCGATCGACAGTCCCCCTACTATGGCTACACCTTC. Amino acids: CASSDRQSPYYGYTF. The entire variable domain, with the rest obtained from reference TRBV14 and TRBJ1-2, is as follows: EAGVTQFPSHSVIEKGQTVTLRCDPISGHDNLYWYRRVMGKEIKFLLHFVKESKQDESGMPNNRFLAERTGGTYSTLKVQPAELEDSGVYFCASSDRQSPYYGYTFGSGTRLTVV.

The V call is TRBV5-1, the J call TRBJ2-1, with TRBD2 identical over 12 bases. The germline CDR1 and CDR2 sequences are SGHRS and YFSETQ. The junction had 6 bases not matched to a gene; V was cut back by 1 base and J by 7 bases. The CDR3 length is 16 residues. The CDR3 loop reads CASSLTSGGLGNEQFF. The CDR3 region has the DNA TGCGCCAGCAGCTTGACTAGCGGGGGGTTGGGGAATGAGCAGTTCTTC. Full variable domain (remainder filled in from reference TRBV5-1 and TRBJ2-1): KAGVTQTPRYLIKTRGQQVTLSCSPISGHRSVSWYQQTPGQGLQFLFEYFSETQRNKGNFPGRFSGRQFSNSRSEMNVSTLELGDSALYLCASSLTSGGLGNEQFFGPGTRLTVL.

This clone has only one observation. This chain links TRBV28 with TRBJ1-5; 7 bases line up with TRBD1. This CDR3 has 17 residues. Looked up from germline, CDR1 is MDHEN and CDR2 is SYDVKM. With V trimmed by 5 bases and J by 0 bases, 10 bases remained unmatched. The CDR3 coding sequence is TGTGCCAGCAGTCCCCAAACAGGGGCGGTTAGCAATCAGCCCCAGCATTTT. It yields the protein CASSPQTGAVSNQPQHF.

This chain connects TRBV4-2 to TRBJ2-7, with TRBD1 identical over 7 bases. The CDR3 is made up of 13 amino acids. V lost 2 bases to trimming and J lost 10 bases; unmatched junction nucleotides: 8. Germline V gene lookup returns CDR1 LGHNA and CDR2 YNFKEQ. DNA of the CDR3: TGTGCCAGCAGCCAAATCAGACAGGGCATACAGTACTTC. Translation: CASSQIRQGIQYF.

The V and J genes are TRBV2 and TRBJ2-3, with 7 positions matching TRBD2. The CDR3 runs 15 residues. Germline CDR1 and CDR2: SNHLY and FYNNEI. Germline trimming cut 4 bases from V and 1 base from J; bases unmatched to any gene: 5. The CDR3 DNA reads TGTGCCAGCAGTGGTCCTAGCGGACGCACAGATACGCAGTATTTT. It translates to CASSGPSGRTDTQYF.

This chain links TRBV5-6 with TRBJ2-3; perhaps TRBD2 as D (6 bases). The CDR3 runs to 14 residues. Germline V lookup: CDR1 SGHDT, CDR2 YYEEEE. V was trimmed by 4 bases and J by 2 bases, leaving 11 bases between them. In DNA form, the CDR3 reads TGTGCCAGCAGCAGTGGACTACCCACAGATACGCAGTATTTT. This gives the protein CASSSGLPTDTQYF.

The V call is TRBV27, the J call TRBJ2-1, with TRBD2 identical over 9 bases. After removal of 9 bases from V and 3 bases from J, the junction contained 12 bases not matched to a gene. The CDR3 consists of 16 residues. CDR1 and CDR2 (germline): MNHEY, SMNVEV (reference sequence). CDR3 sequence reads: CASQELAGANYNEQFF. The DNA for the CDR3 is TGTGCCAGTCAGGAATTAGCGGGGGCGAACTACAATGAGCAGTTCTTC.

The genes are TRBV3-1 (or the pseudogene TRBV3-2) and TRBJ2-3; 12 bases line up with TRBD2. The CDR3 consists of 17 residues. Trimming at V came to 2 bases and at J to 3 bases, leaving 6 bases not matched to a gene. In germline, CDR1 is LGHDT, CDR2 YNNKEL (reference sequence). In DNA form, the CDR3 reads TGTGCCAGCAGCCAACCTCGACTAGCGGGGGCTACAGATACGCAGTATTTT. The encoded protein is CASSQPRLAGATDTQYF.

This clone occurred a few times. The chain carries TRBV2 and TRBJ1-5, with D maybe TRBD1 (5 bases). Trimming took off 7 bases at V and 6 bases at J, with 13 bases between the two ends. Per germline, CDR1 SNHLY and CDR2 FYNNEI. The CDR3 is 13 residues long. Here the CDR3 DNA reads TGTGCCAGCACCCTTGCGGGGCTTCAGCCCCAGCATTTT. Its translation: CASTLAGLQPQHF.

CDR3 sequence: CASTAGAVASAYF. In nucleotides, the CDR3 is TGTGCCAGCACGGCAGGGGCAGTCGCGAGTGCGTATTTT. The chain links TRBV5-8 to TRBJ2-3, with a weak D call TRBD1 (6 bases). Per germline, CDR1 SGHTS and CDR2 YDEGEE. The CDR3 runs 13 residues. V was clipped by 6 bases and J by 14 bases, with 22 bases between them.